This T cell receptor beta chain was sequenced for a study of somatic mutations in cytotoxic T cells in rheumatoid arthritis. For the study at large: Flow cytometric sorting isolated some V beta antibody-stained T-cell populations at nearly 100% purity, and among them were V beta1+ cells that underwent TCRB sequencing.

Notes on the study in general: Some patients, about an eighth of the roughly 60, had a largest CD8+ clone that exceeded 20% of CD8+ cells. An increase in CD8+ clonality with age was seen in rheumatoid arthritis patients but not in healthy controls.

Clones were sequenced by immunoSEQ multiplex PCR, and TCRdb holds only the in-frame ones, with some missing. This sample has 8,000 to 9,500 clones, with about 71% found just once. Regarding this clone: As yet, its antigen is unknown.

The germline V gene encodes CDR1 SGHDT and CDR2 YYEEEE. The CDR3 covers 12 residues. Trimming removed 4 bases from V and 5 bases from J; junction bases left unmatched: 2. The TCR sequence derives from a woman between 45 and 65 years old in good health. This chain joins TRBV5-6 and TRBJ2-7; 8 nucleotides line up with TRBD1. The specimen was CD8+ T cells sorted from blood. CDR3 region: CASSATGDEQYF. The CDR3 DNA is TGTGCCAGCAGCGCGACAGGGGACGAGCAGTACTTC.